The source of this TCR beta chain is a study of PD-1 blockade in mismatch repair-deficient tumors. Study overall: Patients had some twelve mismatch repair-deficient cancer types, all previously treated and progressing.

With regard to this clone: Its antigen is undetermined.

Whole-study findings and limits: Tumor-resident clones, often undetectable pretreatment in blood, expanded then contracted after pembrolizumab.

Profiling relied on immunoSEQ multiplex PCR, and the TCRdb table lists in-frame clones only, not all of them. The sample lists 60,000 to 65,000 clones; about 91% were seen once. All patients were mismatch repair deficient, assessed by either PCR or immunohistochemistry. TCR sequencing covered three patients who responded to pembrolizumab. Sequenced material: peripheral blood, taken 52 weeks after starting pembrolizumab. The sequence was collected from an adult with mismatch repair-deficient cancer.

The DNA for the CDR3 is TGTGCCAGCCTAGGGACAGGCAAGAACAATGAGCAGTTCTTC. It yields the protein CASLGTGKNNEQFF. The chain joins TRBV2 to TRBJ2-1; 8 nucleotides agree with TRBD1. The CDR3 loop spans 14 amino acids. Germline values: CDR1 SNHLY, CDR2 FYNNEI. The junction had 8 bases not matched to a gene; V was cut back by 8 bases and J by 5 bases.